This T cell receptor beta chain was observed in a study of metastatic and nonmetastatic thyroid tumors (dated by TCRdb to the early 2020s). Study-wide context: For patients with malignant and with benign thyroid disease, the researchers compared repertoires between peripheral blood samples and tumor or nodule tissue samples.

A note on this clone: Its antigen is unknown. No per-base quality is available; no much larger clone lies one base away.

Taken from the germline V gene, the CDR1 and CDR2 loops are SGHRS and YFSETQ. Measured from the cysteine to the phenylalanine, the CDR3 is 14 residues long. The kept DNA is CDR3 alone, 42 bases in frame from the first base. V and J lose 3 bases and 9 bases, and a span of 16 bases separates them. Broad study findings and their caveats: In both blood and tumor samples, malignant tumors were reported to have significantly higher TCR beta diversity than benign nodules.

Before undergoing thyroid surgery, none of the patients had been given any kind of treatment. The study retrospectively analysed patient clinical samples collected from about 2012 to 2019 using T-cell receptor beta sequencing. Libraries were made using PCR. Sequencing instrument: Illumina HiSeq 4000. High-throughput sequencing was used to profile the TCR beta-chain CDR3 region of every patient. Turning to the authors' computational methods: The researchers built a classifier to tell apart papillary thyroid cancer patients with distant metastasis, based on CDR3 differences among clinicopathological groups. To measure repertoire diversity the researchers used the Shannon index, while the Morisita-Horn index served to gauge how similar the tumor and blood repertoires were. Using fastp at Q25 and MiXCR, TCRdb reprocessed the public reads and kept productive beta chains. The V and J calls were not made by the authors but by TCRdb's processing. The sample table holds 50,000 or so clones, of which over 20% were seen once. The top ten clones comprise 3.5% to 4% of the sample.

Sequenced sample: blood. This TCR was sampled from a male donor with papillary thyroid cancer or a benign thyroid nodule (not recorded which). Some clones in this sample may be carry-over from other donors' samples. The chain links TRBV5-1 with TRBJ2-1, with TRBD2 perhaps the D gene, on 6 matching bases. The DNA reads TGCGCCAGCAGCTCAAGGAGTTTCGGGGGTGAGCAGTTCTTC. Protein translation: CASSSRSFGGEQFF.